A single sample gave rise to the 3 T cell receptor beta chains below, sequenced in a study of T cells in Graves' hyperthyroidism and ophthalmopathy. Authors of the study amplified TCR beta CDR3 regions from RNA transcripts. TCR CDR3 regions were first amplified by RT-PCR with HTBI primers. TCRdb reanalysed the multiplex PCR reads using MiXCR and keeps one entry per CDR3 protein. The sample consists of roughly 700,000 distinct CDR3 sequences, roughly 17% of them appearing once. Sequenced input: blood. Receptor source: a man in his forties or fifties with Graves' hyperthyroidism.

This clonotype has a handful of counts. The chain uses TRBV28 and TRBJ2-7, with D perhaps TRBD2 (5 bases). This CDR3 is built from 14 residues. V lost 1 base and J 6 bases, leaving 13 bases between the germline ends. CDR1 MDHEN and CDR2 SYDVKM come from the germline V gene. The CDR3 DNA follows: TGTGCCAGCAGTTTATATTCGGGGTCCCGCGAGCAGTACTTC. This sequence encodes CASSLYSGSREQYF.

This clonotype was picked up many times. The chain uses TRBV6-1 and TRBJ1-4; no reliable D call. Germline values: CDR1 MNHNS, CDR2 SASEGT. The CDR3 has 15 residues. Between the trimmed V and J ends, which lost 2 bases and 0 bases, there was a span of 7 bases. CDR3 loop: CASSEISATNEKLFF. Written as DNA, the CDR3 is TGTGCCAGCAGTGAAATCTCTGCAACTAATGAAAAACTGTTTTTT.

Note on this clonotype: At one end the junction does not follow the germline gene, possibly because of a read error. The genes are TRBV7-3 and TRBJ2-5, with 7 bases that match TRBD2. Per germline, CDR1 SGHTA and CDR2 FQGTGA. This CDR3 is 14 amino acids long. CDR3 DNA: TGTGCCAGCAGCTTAGGCGGGAGCCGGGAGACCCTGTACTTC. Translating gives CASSLGGSRETLYF.